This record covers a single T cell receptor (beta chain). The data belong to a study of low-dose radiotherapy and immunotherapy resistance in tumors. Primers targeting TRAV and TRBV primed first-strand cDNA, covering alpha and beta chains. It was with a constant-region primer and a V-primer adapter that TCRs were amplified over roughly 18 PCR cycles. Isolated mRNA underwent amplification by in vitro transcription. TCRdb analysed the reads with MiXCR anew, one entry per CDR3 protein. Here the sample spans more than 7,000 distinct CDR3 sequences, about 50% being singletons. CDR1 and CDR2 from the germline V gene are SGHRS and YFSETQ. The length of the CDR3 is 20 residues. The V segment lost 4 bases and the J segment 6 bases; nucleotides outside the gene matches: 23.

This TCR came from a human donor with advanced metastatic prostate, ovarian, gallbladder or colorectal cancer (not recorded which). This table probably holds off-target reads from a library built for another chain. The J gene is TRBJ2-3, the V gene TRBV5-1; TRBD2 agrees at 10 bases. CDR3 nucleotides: TGCGCCAGCAGCCGAAATACCAGGGGCGGGACTAGCGTGGAGAGGGATACGCAGTATTTT. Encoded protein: CASSRNTRGGTSVERDTQYF. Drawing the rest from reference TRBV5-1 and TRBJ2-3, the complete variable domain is KAGVTQTPRYLIKTRGQQVTLSCSPISGHRSVSWYQQTPGQGLQFLFEYFSETQRNKGNFPGRFSGRQFSNSRSEMNVSTLELGDSALYLCASSRNTRGGTSVERDTQYFGPGTRLTVL.